This TCR beta chain was documented in a study of CD8 T cells in ankylosing spondylitis. Notes on the study in general: Past studies reported some motif variants in reactive arthritis synovial fluid and blood. One TCR beta motif, made up of under ten highly homologous variants, appeared characteristic of ankylosing spondylitis blood. Reportedly, matched ankylosing spondylitis synovial fluid was significantly enriched for disease-linked clones.

Researchers built TCR beta libraries using quantitative 5'-RACE with molecular barcodes. TCRdb reprocessed the 5' RACE reads with MiXCR, giving one entry per CDR3 protein. This sample has around 490,000 distinct CDR3 sequences, with less than 6% found just once. Germline-derived CDR1 and CDR2 are LGHNA and YSLEER. There are 15 residues in the CDR3. With 0 bases removed from V and 4 bases from J, the gap between germline ends came to 12 bases. This clonotype was found a few times. The antigen is unknown. The clonotype comes from a male donor with ankylosing spondylitis. Material: blood, either unsorted or a sorted T cell fraction (not recorded which). The chain combines TRBV4-3 with TRBJ1-1, with a possible D match to TRBD1 (5 bases). CDR3 loop: CASSQDSAGSTEAFF. The CDR3 DNA follows: TGCGCCAGCAGCCAAGATTCGGCAGGGAGCACTGAAGCTTTCTTT.